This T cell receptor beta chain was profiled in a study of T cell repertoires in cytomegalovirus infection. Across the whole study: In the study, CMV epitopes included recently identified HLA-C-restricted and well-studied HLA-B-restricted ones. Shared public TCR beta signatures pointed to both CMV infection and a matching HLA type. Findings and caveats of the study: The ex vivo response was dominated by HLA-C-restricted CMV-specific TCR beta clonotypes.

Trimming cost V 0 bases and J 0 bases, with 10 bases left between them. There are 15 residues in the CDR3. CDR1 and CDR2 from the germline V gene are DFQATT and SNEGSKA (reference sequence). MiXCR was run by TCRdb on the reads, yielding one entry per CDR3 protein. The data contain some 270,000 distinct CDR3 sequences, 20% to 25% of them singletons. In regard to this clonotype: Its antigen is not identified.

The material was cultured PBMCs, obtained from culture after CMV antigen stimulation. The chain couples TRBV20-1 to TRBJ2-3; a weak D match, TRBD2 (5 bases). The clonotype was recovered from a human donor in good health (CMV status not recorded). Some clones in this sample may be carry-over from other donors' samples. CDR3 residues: CSARDGGGSTDTQYF. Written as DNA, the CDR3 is TGCAGTGCTAGAGATGGTGGCGGGAGCACAGATACGCAGTATTTT.